The 8 T cell receptor beta chains in this list originate from one sample, sequenced in a study of human T cells and chemical hapten exposure. TCRdb called the RACE reads again in MiXCR, with one record for every CDR3 protein. The data contain about 130,000 distinct CDR3 sequences, approximately 9.1% of them singletons. Regarding time point: healthy volunteer bleed at 2 weeks. The starting material, unfractionated whole blood, was used for total RNA extraction. Input material: whole blood. The receptors come from a male donor in good health. Some clones in this sample may be carry-over from other donors' samples.

The rearrangement uses TRBV5-1 and TRBJ1-1, with D uncertain. Germline CDR1 is SGHRS and CDR2 is YFSETQ. Trimming pared 0 bases from V and 0 bases from J, leaving 12 bases between. The CDR3 is made up of 16 amino acids. CDR3 amino acids: CASSLGWGSVNTEAFF. CDR3 sequence (DNA): TGCGCCAGCAGCTTGGGGTGGGGTTCGGTGAACACTGAAGCTTTCTTT.

CDR3 residues: CASSYSFTQANNEKLFF. The CDR3 DNA sequence: TGTGCCAGCAGTTACTCGTTTACGCAAGCGAATAATGAAAAACTGTTTTTT. The J gene is TRBJ1-4, the V gene TRBV6-5, with no clear D. This CDR3 contains 17 residues. V was pared by 0 bases and J by 4 bases, with 15 bases between. Germline V CDR1 and CDR2: MNHEY, SVGAGI.

Concerning this clonotype: The likely explanation is a read error, given a far larger clone one base away. This rearrangement joins TRBV19 to TRBJ2-1; 7 bases are a match to TRBD1. CDR3 length: 15 residues. Germline values: CDR1 LNHDA, CDR2 SQIVND (reference sequence). With V trimmed by 5 bases and J by 1 base, 5 bases remained unmatched. The CDR3 loop is CASSPNRGSYNEQFF. The CDR3 region has the DNA TGTGCCAGTAGTCCCAACAGGGGTTCCTACAATGAGCAGTTCTTC.

This clonotype has a handful of counts. The V and J genes are TRBV20-1 and TRBJ2-1; no clear D. V lost 3 bases and J lost 0, with 9 bases in between. The CDR3 totals 14 residues. Germline-derived CDR1 and CDR2 are DFQATT and SNEGSKA (reference sequence). The CDR3: CSASRQISYNEQFF. CDR3 nucleotide sequence: TGCAGTGCTAGTCGTCAGATCTCCTACAATGAGCAGTTCTTC.

The table lists this clonotype with many counts. The chain carries TRBV4-1 and TRBJ2-7; 8 nucleotides align to TRBD1. V lost 1 base, J lost 6 bases, and 14 bases stayed unmatched. CDR3 size: 17 residues. Per the germline V gene, CDR1 is MGHRA and CDR2 is YSYEKL. CDR3 amino acids: CASSQGRQTGAGGEQYF. For the CDR3, the DNA is TGCGCCAGCAGCCAAGGACGACAGACAGGGGCAGGAGGCGAGCAGTACTTC.

V gene TRBV20-1 combines with J gene TRBJ2-7, with TRBD1 matching over 7 bases. The junction had 6 bases not matched to a gene; V was cut back by 5 bases and J by 5 bases. Germline V lookup: CDR1 DFQATT, CDR2 SNEGSKA (reference sequence). This CDR3 is built from 12 residues. The CDR3: CSAGDRVNEQYF. The DNA for the CDR3 is TGCAGTGCTGGGGACAGAGTTAACGAGCAGTACTTC.

This clonotype was seen repeatedly, ten times or more. The CDR3 DNA follows: TGTGCCAGCAGCCCCCGAAGGACTTTCCAAGAGACCCAGTACTTC. This sequence encodes CASSPRRTFQETQYF. V is TRBV7-2 and J is TRBJ2-5; a weak D match, TRBD2 (5 bases). Per germline, CDR1 SGHTA and CDR2 FQGNSA. The CDR3 is made up of 15 amino acids. Trimming pared 5 bases from V and 1 base from J, leaving 14 bases between.

The table lists this clonotype with a few counts. V usage is TRBV27 and J usage is TRBJ1-5; the D gene is possibly TRBD1 (5 bases). The V end lost 6 bases, the J end lost 7 bases, and 13 bases lay between the germline ends. CDR1 and CDR2 (germline): MNHEY, SMNVEV (reference sequence). This CDR3 contains 13 residues. The DNA for the CDR3 is TGTGCCAGCAGACGGACTGGGGGGCAGCCCCAGCATTTT. Its translation is CASRRTGGQPQHF.